This T cell receptor (beta chain) was profiled in a study of CD8 T cells in Susac syndrome. General study findings and limits: Where Susac syndrome CD4+ T cell repertoires were concerned, no clonal expansion was evident.

The authors carried out high-throughput sequencing of TCR beta. They applied it to CD8+ and CD4+ T cells obtained from blood. The CD8+ and CD4+ T cells were negatively isolated, with the TEMRA cells enriched by FACS. The germline V and J ends were trimmed by 0 bases and 1 base, with 18 bases remaining between them. The CDR3 loop spans 18 amino acids. Looked up from germline, CDR1 is MGHRA and CDR2 is YSYEKL. Comments on this clonotype: Antigen unknown.

Random hexamers primed reverse transcription of about 0.45 to 1 ug RNA. The authors amplified TCR beta CDR3 across 54 Vbeta and 13 Jbeta using immunoSEQ multiplex PCR. Each CDR3 protein gets one entry after TCRdb re-called the immunoSEQ multiplex PCR reads with MiXCR. Here the sample spans tens of thousands of distinct CDR3 sequences, 85% to 95% being singletons. The origin of this receptor is a human donor with Susac syndrome. V and J are TRBV4-1 and TRBJ1-2; tentative D call: TRBD1 (5 bases). The source material was CD4+ T cells from PBMCs. The DNA for the CDR3 is TGCGCCAGCAGCCAAGACCCAAGGACACCGTTCATTAACTATGGCTACACCTTC. Translating gives CASSQDPRTPFINYGYTF.